The 2 T cell receptor beta chains below come from one sample, sequenced in a study of T-cell reconstitution after alpha-beta-depleted transplantation in children. Unique molecular identifiers tagged the TCRbeta library. MiXCR was run by TCRdb on the PCR reads, yielding one entry per CDR3 protein. Among under 750,000 distinct CDR3 sequences listed, roughly 23% were seen once. This specimen was PBMCs, mostly from graft donor cells, taken 360 days after TCRalphabeta/CD19-depleted stem cell transplant. All receptors derive from a boy under three years old who had a stem cell transplant for acute myeloid leukemia, so the T cells may come from the graft donor.

This clonotype was counted at least ten times. The rearrangement links TRBV10-3 to TRBJ2-1; the D gene is possibly TRBD2 (6 bases). Germline CDR1 is ENHRY and CDR2 is SYGVKD. The length of the CDR3 is 11 residues. V was trimmed by 5 bases and J by 10 bases, leaving 9 bases between them. CDR3 DNA sequence: TGTGCCATCAGTCCGGGGGAAGAGCAGTTCTTC. Protein product: CAISPGEEQFF.

This clonotype was counted many times. This chain uses TRBV28 with TRBJ2-6; TRBD2 might be the D (5 bases). Trimming pared 7 bases from V and 0 bases from J, leaving 7 bases between. Germline V gene data show CDR1 as MDHEN and CDR2 as SYDVKM. CDR3 size: 14 residues. The CDR3 sequence is CASMLASGANVLTF. CDR3 sequence (DNA): TGTGCCAGCATGCTAGCCTCTGGGGCCAACGTCCTGACTTTC.